This T cell receptor beta chain was sequenced for a study of cytomegalovirus exposure and HLA in healthy donors. The PCR made use of 60 Vbeta and 13 Jbeta primers. Sequenced by immunoSEQ multiplex PCR; TCRdb stores in-frame clones only, minus some. There are about 93,000 clones in the sample; 65% occur only once, and around 5.6% lies in the top ten. On this clone itself: Its antigen remains unidentified.

Points from the study as a whole: Common viral pathogens (according to a later analysis) appeared linked to several of the most significant clusters.

V trimming: 4 bases; J trimming: 7 bases; junction bases outside the gene matches: 5. The CDR3 is 14 amino acids. CDR1 and CDR2 from the germline V gene are MNHEY and SVGAGI. The TCR was taken from a boy aged 5-17 years in good health and CMV-seropositive. The sequenced material came from PBMCs. The chain carries TRBV6-5 and TRBJ2-3, with 10 bases aligning to TRBD2. The CDR3 region has the DNA TGTGCCAGCAGTTCCTTGGGACTAGCGAATACGCAGTATTTT. Protein: CASSSLGLANTQYF.